One and the same sample provided the 8 T cell receptor beta chains below, sequenced in a study of siplizumab effects on memory and regulatory T cells. Clones were read by immunoSEQ multiplex PCR, and TCRdb kept only the in-frame ones, dropping some. The sample consists of under 150,000 clones, 94% of them appearing once. The sample consisted of non-Treg CD4+ T cells sorted from blood. These receptors all come from a human donor in good health.

The V call is TRBV10-2, the J call TRBJ2-7; no clear D. The V end was cut by 0 bases, the J end by 4 bases, with 13 bases between. This CDR3 region has 15 residues. Germline CDR1 is WSHSY and CDR2 is SAAADI. The CDR3 sequence: CASSESIAVGYEQYF. DNA of the CDR3: TGCGCCAGCAGTGAGTCGATAGCAGTGGGATACGAGCAGTACTTC.

The gene calls are TRBV2 and TRBJ2-7, with D hard to call. Germline V lookup: CDR1 SNHLY, CDR2 FYNNEI. The CDR3 has 14 amino acids. Trimming pared 7 bases from V and 0 bases from J, leaving 13 bases between. CDR3 DNA: TGTGCCAGCATCTCCGGGCCTTACTCCTACGAGCAGTACTTC. Its protein is CASISGPYSYEQYF.

This chain joins TRBV11-3 and TRBJ1-1; D not resolved. Germline CDR1 is SGHNT and CDR2 is YENEEA. This CDR3 is built from 16 residues. V lost 4 bases to trimming and J lost 1 base, with 16 bases between them. This CDR3 is CASSSHGTPENTEAFF. The DNA for the CDR3 is TGTGCCAGCAGCTCTCATGGAACCCCAGAGAACACTGAAGCTTTCTTT.

The rearrangement links TRBV5-5 to TRBJ2-7; 12 positions match TRBD2. The CDR3 length is 13 residues. With V trimmed by 9 bases and J by 2 bases, 3 bases remained unmatched. Germline V lookup: CDR1 SGHKS, CDR2 YYEKEE (reference sequence). For the CDR3, the DNA is TGTGCCACTAGACTAGCGGGAGCCTACGAGCAGTACTTC. Translated: CATRLAGAYEQYF.

The rearrangement links TRBV7-6 to TRBJ1-3; D gene ambiguous. Between the trimmed V and J ends, which lost 1 base and 4 bases, there was a span of 14 bases. This CDR3 region has 16 residues. Germline lookup yields CDR1 SGHVS and CDR2 FNYEAQ. This chain's CDR3 is CASSLEAGSHGNTIYF. The CDR3 nucleotides are TGTGCCAGCAGCTTAGAAGCGGGCTCTCACGGAAACACCATATATTTT.

This clone was seen a single time. The chain combines TRBV11-2 with TRBJ2-2; 8 bases are shared with TRBD1. The CDR3 is 17 residues long. Trimming at V came to 1 base and at J to 5 bases, leaving 9 bases not matched to a gene. CDR1 and CDR2 (germline): SGHAT, FQNNGV. The CDR3, as DNA: TGTGCCAGCAGCTTAGCTATGGACAGGGCGGTGACCGGGGAGCTGTTTTTT. Translated: CASSLAMDRAVTGELFF.

The rearrangement uses TRBV19 and TRBJ2-7; D remains unclear. There are 14 residues in the CDR3. V dropped 5 bases and J dropped 4 bases, with 15 bases sitting between them. Germline V lookup: CDR1 LNHDA, CDR2 SQIVND (reference sequence). The CDR3 DNA sequence: TGTGCCAGTAGTGCACCGGGCGACTCGTACGAGCAGTACTTC. It is translated as CASSAPGDSYEQYF. Variable domain in full (rest from reference TRBV19 and TRBJ2-7): DGGITQSPKYLFRKEGQNVTLSCEQNLNHDAMYWYRQDPGQGLRLIYYSQIVNDFQKGDIAEGYSVSREKKESFPLTVTSAQKNPTAFYLCASSAPGDSYEQYFGPGTRLTVT.

The chain combines TRBV27 with TRBJ2-6; D remains unclear. V was pared by 5 bases and J by 0 bases, with 11 bases between. CDR1 is MNHEY, CDR2 SMNVEV, per germline (reference sequence). The CDR3 is 16 residues long. This CDR3 reads CASSPREFSGANVLTF. The DNA for the CDR3 is TGTGCCAGCAGTCCCCGTGAGTTCTCTGGGGCCAACGTCCTGACTTTC.